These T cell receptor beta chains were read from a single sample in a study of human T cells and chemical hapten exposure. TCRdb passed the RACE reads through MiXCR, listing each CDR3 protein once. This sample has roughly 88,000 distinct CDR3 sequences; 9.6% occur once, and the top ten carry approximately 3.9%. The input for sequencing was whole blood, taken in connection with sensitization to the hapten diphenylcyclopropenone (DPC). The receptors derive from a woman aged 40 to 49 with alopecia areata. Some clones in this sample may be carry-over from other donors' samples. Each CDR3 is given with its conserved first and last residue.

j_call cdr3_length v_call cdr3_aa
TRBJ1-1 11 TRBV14 CASSQDRGAFF
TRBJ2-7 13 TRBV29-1 CSVVAGVLDEQYF
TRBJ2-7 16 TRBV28 CASSFNPTTFTYEQYF
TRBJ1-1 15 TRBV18 CASSHLGGGGTEAFF
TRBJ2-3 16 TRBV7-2 CASSLVGTRVTDTQYF
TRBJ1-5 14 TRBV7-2 CASSLGQINQPQHF
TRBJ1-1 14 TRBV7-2 CASSLVLVRTEAFF
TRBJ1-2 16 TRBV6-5 CASSVYRGGTNYGYTF
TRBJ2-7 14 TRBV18 CASSPPSGPPEQYF
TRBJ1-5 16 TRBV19 CASSIVTAGGNQPQHF
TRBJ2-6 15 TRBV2 CARGRANLGANVLTF
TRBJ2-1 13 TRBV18 CASSPLGNSEQFF
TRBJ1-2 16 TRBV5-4 CASSPGAGRGLYGYTF
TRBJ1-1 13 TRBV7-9 CASRSTGGAEAFF
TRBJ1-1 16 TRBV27 CASSLLPGQGVTEAFF
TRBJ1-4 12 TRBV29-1 CSVRTDNEKLFF
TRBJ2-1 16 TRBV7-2 CASSLADRGRGNEQFF
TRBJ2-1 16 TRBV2 CASAPPSASSYNEQFF
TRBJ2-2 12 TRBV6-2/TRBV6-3 CASSSPPGELFF
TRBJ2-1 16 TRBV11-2 CASSLVRSAFPGEQFF
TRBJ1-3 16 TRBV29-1 CSVEGRQGSSENTIYF